This is a list of T cell receptor beta chains from one sample in a study of blood T cell repertoires in COVID-19. This table comes from immunoSEQ multiplex PCR, and its TCRdb copy is limited to in-frame clones, with some not included. The table has under 200,000 clones, 82% seen once; the top ten hold around 5.2%. Sequenced input: PBMCs or T cells enriched from blood (not recorded which). The source is a woman aged 55-70 years with acute COVID-19. CDR3s include the opening cysteine and the closing phenylalanine or tryptophan. Each record gives: J gene, clone size, V gene, D gene, CDR3 DNA, CDR3 protein. D genes are given only for firm matches. The size field is filled for only some rows; it gives once, few, many or a size class.

TRBJ2-1	NA	TRBV2	NA	TGTGCCAGCAGAATGAGCCATGAGCAGTTCTTC	CASRMSHEQFF
TRBJ1-2	once	TRBV7-9	NA	TGTGCCAGCAGCGTCCGACATGGTTATAACTATGGCTACACCTTC	CASSVRHGYNYGYTF
TRBJ1-5	once	TRBV2	TRBD1	TGTGCCAGCAGTGAAGCGCCTGGGACAGGGGGGTCCTTTTATAGCAATCAGCCCCAGCATTTT	CASSEAPGTGGSFYSNQPQHF
TRBJ2-2	NA	TRBV4-1	TRBD2	TGCGCCCCCGGGGGAGGGACGGGAGGGCCGAGCACCGGGGAGCTGTTTTTT	CAPGGGTGGPSTGELFF
TRBJ1-2	few	TRBV5-6	TRBD1	TGTGCCAGCAGCCGACAGGGGGCGGTTGACTATGGCTACACCTTC	CASSRQGAVDYGYTF
TRBJ1-2	NA	TRBV5-5	NA	TGTGCCAGCAGCTCCAATCGGGGGAAAGGGGGCTACACCTTC	CASSSNRGKGGYTF
TRBJ2-1	NA	TRBV13	NA	TGTGCCAGCAGCTTAGCGGGAATTGAATTCTCCTACAATGAGCAGTTCTTC	CASSLAGIEFSYNEQFF
TRBJ2-2	NA	TRBV27	TRBD2	TGTGCCAGCAGTACCACTAGCGGGGGGGCCGGGGAGCTGTTTTTT	CASSTTSGGAGELFF
TRBJ2-1	NA	TRBV9	NA	TGTGCCAGCAGCGTAGCCGGTGAGCAGTTCTTC	CASSVAGEQFF
TRBJ1-6	few	TRBV7-2	NA	TGTGCCAGCAGCCCCTTTGGCCGGAGGAATTCACCCCTCCACTTT	CASSPFGRRNSPLHF
TRBJ2-5	NA	TRBV5-4	TRBD2	TGTGCCAGCAGCCTTCGGACTAGCGGGGGGGCCGGAGAGACCCAGTACTTC	CASSLRTSGGAGETQYF
TRBJ2-3	few	TRBV9	NA	TGTGCCAGCAGCGTAGAGGTTCCGGGGAATACCCACACAGATACGCAGTATTTT	CASSVEVPGNTHTDTQYF
TRBJ2-3	many	TRBV15	TRBD2	TGTGCCACCAGCAGAGACCCGTCTAGCGGGGGCACAGATACGCAGTATTTT	CATSRDPSSGGTDTQYF
TRBJ2-7	NA	TRBV10-2	TRBD1	TGCGCCACCTACGGGGCAGGGGGCAACGAGCAGTACTTC	CATYGAGGNEQYF
TRBJ2-5	NA	TRBV5-8	NA	TGTGCCAGCAGCTTGTTCCCTAGCGTTGAGACCCAGTACTTC	CASSLFPSVETQYF
TRBJ1-4	NA	TRBV24-1	TRBD1	TGTGCCACCAGTGACCCCGGGACAGGGGGTGAAAAACTGTTTTTT	CATSDPGTGGEKLFF
TRBJ1-2	NA	TRBV4-3	NA	TGCGCCAGCAGCCATCGGCAGGAAGCTAACTATGGCTACACCTTC	CASSHRQEANYGYTF
TRBJ2-6	NA	TRBV27	TRBD1	TGTGCCACCCATCGACAGGGTGAGGCCAACGTCCTGACTTTC	CATHRQGEANVLTF
TRBJ2-7	NA	TRBV10-3	NA	TGTGCCACGGCGGGGGCCGAGCAGTACTTC	CATAGAEQYF
TRBJ2-1	NA	TRBV14	TRBD1	TGTGCCAGCAGCTATCGCAGGGGGAATGAGCAGTTCTTC	CASSYRRGNEQFF
TRBJ2-4	once	TRBV20-1	NA	TGCAGTGCTAGTATGCTTCAGGGACACGGTGGAATTGCGGTTCAGTACTTC	CSASMLQGHGGIAVQYF
TRBJ2-1	NA	TRBV10-3	TRBD2	TGTGCCATCAGCGGGACTAGCGGGGGAAGGTCCTACAATGAGCAGTTCTTC	CAISGTSGGRSYNEQFF
TRBJ1-6	NA	TRBV5-6	NA	TGTGCCAGCAGCTTGAAGGGGGATTCACCCCTCCACTTT	CASSLKGDSPLHF
TRBJ2-3	NA	TRBV7-2	NA	TGTGCCAGCACCCTCCAGGCTAGCAGCGCAGATACGCAGTATTTT	CASTLQASSADTQYF
TRBJ2-7	NA	TRBV5-4	TRBD2	TGTGCCAGCAGCACCCGACTAGCGGGGGAGTACGAGCAGTACTTC	CASSTRLAGEYEQYF
TRBJ1-5	NA	TRBV3-1/TRBV3-2	TRBD1	TGTGCCAGCAGCTTCCGGGACAGAGATCAGCCCCAGCATTTT	CASSFRDRDQPQHF
TRBJ2-3	NA	TRBV27	TRBD2	TGTGCCAGCAGCCCAGGGACTAGCGGGACTAGCACAGATACGCAGTATTTT	CASSPGTSGTSTDTQYF
TRBJ1-1	NA	TRBV6-2/TRBV6-3	TRBD1	TGTGCCAGCAGTGACAGGGGGCTGAACACTGAAGCTTTCTTT	CASSDRGLNTEAFF
TRBJ1-2	NA	TRBV5-1	NA	TGCGCCAGCAGCGATGGAGGGGCCGGGTCCTATGGCTACACCTTC	CASSDGGAGSYGYTF
TRBJ1-2	NA	TRBV6-5	TRBD1	TGTGCCAGCAGTTATTTGGGGACAGCTAACTATGGCTACACCTTC	CASSYLGTANYGYTF
TRBJ1-4	NA	TRBV7-9	NA	TGTGCCAGCAACATCAGGCCGAATGAAAAACTGTTTTTT	CASNIRPNEKLFF
TRBJ2-1	NA	TRBV10-2	NA	TGCGCCAGCAGTGACCCCTCCCCCGGTGAGCAGTTCTTC	CASSDPSPGEQFF
TRBJ2-7	NA	TRBV6-5	NA	TGTGCCACTACTCTGAGCTCCTACGAGCAGTACTTC	CATTLSSYEQYF
TRBJ1-2	NA	TRBV6-6	TRBD1	TGTGCCACCTACGCGGAGACAGGGAGCTATGGCTACACCTTC	CATYAETGSYGYTF
TRBJ1-5	NA	TRBV6-1	NA	TGTGCCAGCAGTGAAGGGGGGGTTGGACAGCCCCAGCATTTT	CASSEGGVGQPQHF
TRBJ1-2	NA	TRBV5-8	TRBD1	TGTGCCAGCAGCCTCCGACAGGGTTTCTACACCTTC	CASSLRQGFYTF
TRBJ1-3	NA	TRBV9	NA	TGTGCCAGCAGCGCCGAGCCCTCTGGAAACACCATATATTTT	CASSAEPSGNTIYF
TRBJ2-7	few	TRBV21-1	NA	TGTGCCAGCAGCAAAAAAGCCGGGACAGATTACGAGCAGTACTTC	CASSKKAGTDYEQYF
TRBJ1-2	few	TRBV9	TRBD1	TGTGCCAGCAGCCCTGACAGGGGTCACTATGGCTACACCTTC	CASSPDRGHYGYTF
TRBJ2-5	NA	TRBV14	TRBD2	TGTGCCAGCAGCCAAGCGGCGGGAGACGTACTTCCTCAGTACTTC	CASSQAAGDVLPQYF
TRBJ2-3	NA	TRBV6-6	TRBD2	TGTGCCAGCATACGGGGGGGCTACACAGATACGCAGTATTTT	CASIRGGYTDTQYF
TRBJ1-2	NA	TRBV7-2	NA	TGTGCCAGCAGCTTACAGGGGCCGACTAACTATGGCTACACCTTC	CASSLQGPTNYGYTF
TRBJ1-3	once	TRBV10-3	NA	TGTGCCATCAGACAACCGGGACGGGGGTCAACTGGAAACACCATATATTTT	CAIRQPGRGSTGNTIYF
TRBJ1-6	NA	TRBV5-1	NA	TGCGCCAGCCGGACAGATAATTCACCCCTCCACTTT	CASRTDNSPLHF
TRBJ2-5	NA	TRBV6-2/TRBV6-3	TRBD1	TGTGCCAGCAGTCCAACCGGGACAGGGTTCCAAGAGACCCAGTACTTC	CASSPTGTGFQETQYF
TRBJ1-4	NA	TRBV7-9	NA	TGTGCCAGCAGCTTAAGAGGACAGTTTAATGAAAAACTGTTTTTT	CASSLRGQFNEKLFF
TRBJ2-3	NA	TRBV30	NA	TGTGCCTGGAGTGAGGGGTTGAGCACAGATACGCAGTATTTT	CAWSEGLSTDTQYF
TRBJ2-1	many	TRBV3-1/TRBV3-2	TRBD2	TGTGCCAGCAGCCAAGATCTGCTAGCGGGAGTCCCGGAGGAGCAGTTCTTC	CASSQDLLAGVPEEQFF
TRBJ1-6	NA	TRBV11-2	TRBD1	TGTGCGGGGACAGGGGCGGATTCACCCCTCCACTTT	CAGTGADSPLHF
TRBJ2-3	few	TRBV7-2	NA	TGTGCCAGCAGCTTCTCCTATAACACAGATACGCAGTATTTT	CASSFSYNTDTQYF
TRBJ1-5	once	TRBV7-8	NA	TGTGCCAGCAGCTTAGCGTCAGGGGCCGTCAATCAGCCCCAGCATTTT	CASSLASGAVNQPQHF
TRBJ1-2	NA	TRBV28	NA	TGTGCCAGCAGTTTAGCAGGGGCCCGAGGGGGCTATGGCTACACCTTC	CASSLAGARGGYGYTF
TRBJ1-6	NA	TRBV7-2	TRBD1	TGTGCCAGCAGCTTCGGCGGGACAGGGTATAATTCACCCCTCCACTTT	CASSFGGTGYNSPLHF
TRBJ1-1	once	TRBV4-1	NA	TGCGCCAGCAGCGAAGGGGCCACTGAAGCTTTCTTT	CASSEGATEAFF
TRBJ2-7	NA	TRBV27	NA	TGTGCCAGCAGATTGGGGGGTTCCTACGAGCAGTACTTC	CASRLGGSYEQYF